This TCR beta chain derives from a study of cytotoxic CD8 clonotypes in ibrutinib-treated CLL. Looking at the study overall: A median 12 months of treatment, range 6 to 36, preceded the collection of response samples.

Points on this clone: The antigen is undetermined.

This CDR3 region has 13 residues. Trimming left V 0 bases short and J 1 base short, with 6 bases between. The germline V gene has CDR1 SQVTM and CDR2 ANQGSEA. Study-level points and caveats: Baseline clonality exceeded age-matched healthy donors and tracked circulating CD8+ T-cell counts. With treatment, public clonotypes, which were uncommon, either contracted or remained stable.

Only in-frame clones appear in the TCRdb table, and some are missing; sequencing was by immunoSEQ multiplex PCR. The table lists hundreds of thousands of clones, around 70% of them singletons. This chain connects TRBV29-1 to TRBJ1-1; D is undetermined. This TCR was recovered from a human donor with chronic lymphocytic leukemia. This specimen consisted of PBMCs, obtained after 24 months of ibrutinib treatment. The CDR3 reads CSVEDPRNTEAFF. CDR3 bases: TGCAGCGTTGAAGACCCAAGGAACACTGAAGCTTTCTTT. Based on the CDR3 plus reference TRBV29-1 and TRBJ1-1, the full variable domain is SAVISQKPSRDICQRGTSLTIQCQVDSQVTMMFWYRQQPGQSLTLIATANQGSEATYESGFVIDKFPISRPNLTFSTLTVSNMSPEDSSIYLCSVEDPRNTEAFFGQGTRLTVV.